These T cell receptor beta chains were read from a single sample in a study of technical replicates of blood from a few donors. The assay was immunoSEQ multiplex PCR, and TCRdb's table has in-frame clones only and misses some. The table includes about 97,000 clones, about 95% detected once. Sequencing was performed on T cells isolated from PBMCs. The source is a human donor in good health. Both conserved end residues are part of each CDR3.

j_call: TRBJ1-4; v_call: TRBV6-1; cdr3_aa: CASSGTRGEKLFF
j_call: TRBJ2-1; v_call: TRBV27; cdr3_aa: CASRQGTSLYNEQFF
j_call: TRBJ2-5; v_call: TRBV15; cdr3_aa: CATSRDPWTQYF
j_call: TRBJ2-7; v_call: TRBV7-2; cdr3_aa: CASSLTQGSYEQYF
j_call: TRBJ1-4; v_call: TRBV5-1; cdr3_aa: CASSVSRTAENEKLLF
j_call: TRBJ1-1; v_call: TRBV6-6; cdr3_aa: CASSYSPKGPGSEAFF
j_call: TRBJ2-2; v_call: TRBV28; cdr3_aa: CASLTGIGGELFF
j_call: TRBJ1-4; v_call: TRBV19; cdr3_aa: CASIRGEEANEKLFF
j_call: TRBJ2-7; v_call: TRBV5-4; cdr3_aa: CASSWGSGYEQYF
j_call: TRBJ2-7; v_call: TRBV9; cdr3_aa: CASSVVGQGYDEQYF
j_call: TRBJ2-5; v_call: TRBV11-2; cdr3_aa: CASSPRETQYF
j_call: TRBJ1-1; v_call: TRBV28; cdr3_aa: CASSLIQGLGVNTEAFF
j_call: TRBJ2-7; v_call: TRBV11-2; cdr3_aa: CASSLRLGQVYEQYF
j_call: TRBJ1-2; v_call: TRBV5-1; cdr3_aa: CASNSGGPYGYTF
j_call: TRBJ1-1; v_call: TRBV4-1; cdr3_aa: CASSLDRGTEAFF